A selection of T cell receptor beta chains follows, all from one sample in a study of control samples from healthy donors and cancer patients. TCRdb's copy holds only in-frame clones and misses some; the assay was immunoSEQ multiplex PCR. The table records around 70,000 clones, 83% of them present only once. Source material: blood. The receptors shown here come from a man between 60 and 70 years old in good health. Each CDR3 is given with its conserved first and last residue. The D gene is left open where the match is weak. Clone size is given for some rows only: seen once, a few or many times, or a class if the clone is expanded.

TRBV18	few	TRBD2	TRBJ2-1	TGTGCCAGCTCGCGGGAGGAATACAATGAGCAGTTCTTC	CASSREEYNEQFF
TRBV3-1/TRBV3-2	NA	NA	TRBJ2-7	TGTGCCAGCAGCCACGGATCCTACGAGCAGTACTTC	CASSHGSYEQYF
TRBV30	NA	NA	TRBJ2-1	TGTGCCTGGAGCCGTACTAGGTACAATGAGCAGTTCTTC	CAWSRTRYNEQFF
TRBV6-5	NA	TRBD1	TRBJ1-1	TGTGCCAGCAGGACAGACAGGGGGAACACTGAAGCTTTCTTT	CASRTDRGNTEAFF
TRBV4-2	NA	TRBD2	TRBJ2-5	TGTGCCAGCAGCCAAGGTAGCGGGAGGGCCTTTGAGACCCAGTACTTC	CASSQGSGRAFETQYF
TRBV7-9	few	NA	TRBJ2-1	TGTGCCAGCAGCCTTGGACTTTACAATGAGCAGTTCTTC	CASSLGLYNEQFF
TRBV7-3	few	NA	TRBJ2-7	TGTGCCAGCAGCTTACTAGCAGGGCCCTACGAGCAGTACTTC	CASSLLAGPYEQYF
TRBV2	NA	TRBD1	TRBJ2-1	TGTGCCAGCAGGGACAGGCTAAGTTACAATGAGCAGTTCTTC	CASRDRLSYNEQFF
TRBV3-1/TRBV3-2	NA	TRBD2	TRBJ2-5	TGTGCCAGCAGCCAAGAGGGGCTTAGCGGGAGTTGGCAAGAGACCCAGTACTTC	CASSQEGLSGSWQETQYF
TRBV29-1	NA	NA	TRBJ2-7	TGCAGCGCCACAACCCCTGTCGGAAACTCGTACGAGCAGTACTTC	CSATTPVGNSYEQYF
TRBV5-1	NA	NA	TRBJ1-4	TGCGCCAGCACGGCGTCGCCGGGGACATCAAATGAAAAACTGTTTTTT	CASTASPGTSNEKLFF
TRBV11-2	NA	TRBD2	TRBJ2-4	TGTGCCAGCAGCCCCCCAGGTCTAGCGGGAGGGGGTTTACAGTACTTC	CASSPPGLAGGGLQYF
TRBV2	NA	NA	TRBJ1-1	TGTGCCAGCAGTTCCCAGGGGTTCGCTTTCTTT	CASSSQGFAFF
TRBV7-2	few	TRBD1	TRBJ1-1	TGTGCCAGCAGCCGGGACAGGAACACTGAAGCTTTCTTT	CASSRDRNTEAFF
TRBV7-3	NA	TRBD2	TRBJ2-5	TGTGCCAGCAGCTTAGACGGCGGGAGGGCCACAGAGACCCAGTACTTC	CASSLDGGRATETQYF
TRBV6-6	few	NA	TRBJ1-1	TGTGCCAGCACCATTGGGACGTCAACTGAAGCTTTCTTT	CASTIGTSTEAFF
TRBV18	NA	NA	TRBJ2-1	TGTGCCAGCTCCTTGATGCCTTTTCGCCCGTCCTCCTACAATGAGCAGTTCTTC	CASSLMPFRPSSYNEQFF
TRBV19	few	NA	TRBJ2-4	TGTGCCAGTAGTATTGGCAAAAACATTCAGTACTTC	CASSIGKNIQYF
TRBV13	NA	NA	TRBJ1-2	TGTGCCAGCAGCGCCGGTAACTATGGCTACACCTTC	CASSAGNYGYTF
TRBV7-2	few	TRBD2	TRBJ2-7	TGTGCCAGCAGCTTAACACTAGCGGGAGACGAGCAGTACTTC	CASSLTLAGDEQYF
TRBV5-6	few	NA	TRBJ1-5	TGTGCCAGCAGCTTGGCGGGCAGAAATAGCAATCAGCCCCAGCATTTT	CASSLAGRNSNQPQHF
TRBV28	NA	TRBD2	TRBJ2-1	TGTGCCAGCAGTCCCCCGGGACTAGCGGGAATTGAGCAGTTCTTC	CASSPPGLAGIEQFF
TRBV5-1	NA	NA	TRBJ2-1	TGCGCCAGCAGCTTGGGGGAGTGGTACAATGAGCAGTTCTTC	CASSLGEWYNEQFF
TRBV6-6	few	TRBD2	TRBJ2-2	TGTGCCAGCAGTTACGGCGGGAGGGACAACACCGGGGAGCTGTTTTTT	CASSYGGRDNTGELFF
TRBV7-3	once	NA	TRBJ2-1	TGTGCCAGCAGCACGACACCCTTGGGTGAGCAGTTCTTC	CASSTTPLGEQFF
TRBV5-1	NA	NA	TRBJ1-5	TGCGCCAGCAGCCCGGGGACCGGGGATCAGCCCCAGCATTTT	CASSPGTGDQPQHF
TRBV6-5	NA	NA	TRBJ1-1	TGTGCCAGCAATTGGGGACAGAACACTGAAGCTTTCTTT	CASNWGQNTEAFF
TRBV6-2/TRBV6-3	NA	TRBD2	TRBJ2-7	TGTGCCAGCAGTTACGGGGGGGATGCCTACGAGCAGTACTTC	CASSYGGDAYEQYF
TRBV3-1/TRBV3-2	NA	TRBD2	TRBJ2-7	TGTGCCAGCAGCCCCCAGTTGAGCGGGAGCGAGCAGTACTTC	CASSPQLSGSEQYF
TRBV24-1	few	NA	TRBJ1-1	TGTGCCCCAAGAGTGGTGGGAATCGACAGGTTCGAAACTGAAGCTTTCTTT	CAPRVVGIDRFETEAFF
TRBV4-1	NA	NA	TRBJ1-6	TGCGCCAGCAGCCAGGGTTTTAATTCACCCCTCCACTTT	CASSQGFNSPLHF
TRBV19	NA	NA	TRBJ1-5	TGTGCCAGTAGTAAGGGGACTAGCAATCAGCCCCAGCATTTT	CASSKGTSNQPQHF
TRBV6-5	NA	NA	TRBJ2-7	TGTGCCAGCAGTTACTCGAGCGGCCGCGCCGCGGGCGAGCAGTACTTC	CASSYSSGRAAGEQYF
TRBV4-2	NA	TRBD2	TRBJ2-3	TGTGCCAGCAGCCGCTCTAGCGGGAGTGATACGCAGTATTTT	CASSRSSGSDTQYF
TRBV9	NA	NA	TRBJ2-5	TGTGCCAGCAGCGTAGGCTCAGGGGATGAGACCCAGTACTTC	CASSVGSGDETQYF
TRBV7-8	once	TRBD1	TRBJ1-5	TGTGCCAGCAGCTTAGCCCGGGACAGAAATCAGCCCCAGCATTTT	CASSLARDRNQPQHF
TRBV27	few	TRBD2	TRBJ2-5	TGTGCCAGCAGAAAAGCTAGCGGGGGGGGGACCCAGTACTTC	CASRKASGGGTQYF
TRBV7-2	NA	NA	TRBJ2-7	TGTGCCAGCAGCGCCCTGTTAGCCTACGAGCAGTACTTC	CASSALLAYEQYF
TRBV30	NA	NA	TRBJ1-5	TGTGCCTGGAGTGTACAAGGTGGAGGGGTTAAGCCCCAGCATTTT	CAWSVQGGGVKPQHF
TRBV27	NA	TRBD2	TRBJ2-1	TGTGCCAGCAGTTTCGGGGGACTAGACCCCCATGAGCAGTTCTTC	CASSFGGLDPHEQFF
TRBV6-5	NA	TRBD1	TRBJ1-4	TGTGCCAGCAGTTACGGGACAGATGAAAAACTGTTTTTT	CASSYGTDEKLFF
TRBV6-1	NA	NA	TRBJ1-2	TGTGCCAGCAGTGAGCAGAACTATGGCTACACCTTC	CASSEQNYGYTF
TRBV11-2	NA	NA	TRBJ2-1	TGTGCCAGCTCGGGAGATTACAATGAGCAGTTCTTC	CASSGDYNEQFF
TRBV28	NA	NA	TRBJ1-3	TGTGCCAGCAGTTTATGGCAGGCTCCAGGAAACACCATATATTTT	CASSLWQAPGNTIYF
TRBV7-2	NA	TRBD2	TRBJ2-7	TGTGCCAGCAGCTCGGGCGGTAGCGGGAGTAGCGAGCAGTACTTC	CASSSGGSGSSEQYF
TRBV5-6	NA	TRBD1	TRBJ2-4	TGTGCCAGCAGCTCCCCAGGGGGCGCCAAAAACATTCAGTACTTC	CASSSPGGAKNIQYF
TRBV7-2	NA	NA	TRBJ2-1	TGTGCCAGCAGCTTAGGTGGGACTCCTAACAATGAGCAGTTCTTC	CASSLGGTPNNEQFF
TRBV10-3	NA	TRBD2	TRBJ2-7	TGTGCCATCAGTGAGCCCGGACTAGCGGGAGGGACAGGCTACGAGCAGTACTTC	CAISEPGLAGGTGYEQYF
TRBV25-1	NA	NA	TRBJ1-2	TGTGCCAGCAGGGTTGAAGGGTCAGGCTACACCTTC	CASRVEGSGYTF
TRBV14	NA	NA	TRBJ1-6	TGTGCCAGCAGCCCCAGACCTCGGGACGGGATTATAAGCTCCTATAATTCACCCCTCCACTTT	CASSPRPRDGIISSYNSPLHF
TRBV19	NA	NA	TRBJ1-5	TGTGCCAGTAGTACCAACAGGGATTCTCAGCCCCAGCATTTT	CASSTNRDSQPQHF
TRBV2	NA	TRBD1	TRBJ1-1	TGTGCCAGCAGTGAATTTAGGACAGGGAATACTGAAGCTTTCTTT	CASSEFRTGNTEAFF
TRBV7-9	NA	NA	TRBJ2-1	TGTGCCAGCAGCTTAGTGGGGAATGAGCAGTTCTTC	CASSLVGNEQFF
TRBV6-2/TRBV6-3	once	NA	TRBJ1-6	TGTGCCAGCAGTCAACGCCTTGATTCACCCCTCCACTTT	CASSQRLDSPLHF
TRBV5-4	NA	NA	TRBJ2-6	TGTGCCAGCAGCGCGGGGTGGGGAATTGGGGCCAACGTCCTGACTTTC	CASSAGWGIGANVLTF